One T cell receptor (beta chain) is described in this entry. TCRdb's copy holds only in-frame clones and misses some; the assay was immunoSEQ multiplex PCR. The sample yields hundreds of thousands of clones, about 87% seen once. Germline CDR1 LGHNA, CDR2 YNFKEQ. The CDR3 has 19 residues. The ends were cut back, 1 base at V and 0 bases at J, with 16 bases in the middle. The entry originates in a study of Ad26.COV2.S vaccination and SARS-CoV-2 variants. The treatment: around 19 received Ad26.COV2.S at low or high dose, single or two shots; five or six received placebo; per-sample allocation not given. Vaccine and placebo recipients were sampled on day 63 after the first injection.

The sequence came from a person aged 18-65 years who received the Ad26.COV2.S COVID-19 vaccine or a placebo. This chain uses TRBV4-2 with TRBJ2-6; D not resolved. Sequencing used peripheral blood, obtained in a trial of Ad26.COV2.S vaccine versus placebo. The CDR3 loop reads CASSQGLTALLSGANVLTF. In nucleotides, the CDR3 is TGTGCCAGCAGCCAAGGCTTGACGGCTCTACTCTCTGGGGCCAACGTCCTGACTTTC.